This entry describes one TCR beta chain. Individuals in the exposed group had encountered a COVID-19 case within 2 weeks preceding study entry. This record belongs to a study of blood T cell repertoires in COVID-19. About the study: Sites across the United States, Italy and Spain contributed samples from acute and convalescent COVID-19. PBMCs, B-cell-depleted T cells, or T cells provided the cDNA or gDNA that made up the material.

In the study's own analysis: Amplification with reference gene primers provided the estimates of nucleated cell counts. Some clones are missing from TCRdb's copy, which holds only in-frame ones; the method was immunoSEQ multiplex PCR. For V, J and clone size, that table is used; D and trimming come from the DNA. The repertoire holds 350,000 to 450,000 clones, with roughly 84% as singletons. The J segment lost 6 bases and the V segment lost 1 base, leaving 8 bases of the junction unmatched. Germline V CDR1 and CDR2: SGHDT, YYEEEE. This CDR3 contains 15 residues. J is TRBJ2-3 and V is TRBV5-6, with TRBD1 identical over 7 bases. The clonotype comes from a woman in her late teens or twenties who had been exposed to COVID-19. The source material was PBMCs or T cells enriched from blood (not recorded which). CDR3 sequence: CASSLLGGGVDTQYF. CDR3 DNA sequence: TGTGCCAGCAGCTTGTTAGGGGGCGGAGTTGATACGCAGTATTTT. Combining the CDR3 with reference TRBV5-6 and TRBJ2-3 gives the whole variable domain DAGVTQSPTHLIKTRGQQVTLRCSPKSGHDTVSWYQQALGQGPQFIFQYYEEEERQRGNFPDRFSGHQFPNYSSELNVNALLLGDSALYLCASSLLGGGVDTQYFGPGTRLTVL.